This TCR beta chain was sequenced in a study of T cell responses to AZD1222 COVID-19 vaccine (dated by TCRdb to the early 2020s). As for the study more broadly: AZD1222 recipients whose second dose came at about 4 weeks and those whose second dose came at about 12 weeks were combined into one group, since spike-specific TCR depth and breadth did not differ between the two schedules. A total of just over 230 trial participants underwent TCR sequencing, of whom around 200 received two doses of AZD1222 and about 25 received two doses of the MenACWY control vaccine. Trial participants were enrolled into age subgroups of 18-55, 56-69 and 70-plus years, which contained approximately 150, 28 and 58 TCR-sequenced participants, respectively.

The time point label on this specimen signifies: baseline before first vaccination. The vaccinee samples were drawn from two UK trials, COV001 and COV002, one of which was a single-blind randomized controlled phase 2/3 trial testing AZD1222 (ChAdOx1 nCoV-19) in healthy adults. For TCRbeta chain sequencing, PBMC samples from trial participants were taken at day 0 and at day 28 after the second dose. Concerning this clone: Its antigen is unknown. The sample holds no much larger clone one base away, and base qualities are not on file.

The CDR3 regions of human TCRbeta chains were analyzed by immunosequencing. The published analysis was carried out like this. TCRs in the repertoires were compared against a reference library of SARS-CoV-2-specific TCRs that had been generated with the MIRA antigen-specificity platform. Breadth was defined as the fraction of unique TCRs that were SARS-CoV-2-associated. Depth was defined as the fraction of total T cells that were SARS-CoV-2-associated. Using the MIRA data, every spike-specific TCR was mapped to the spike region that the TCR reacted to and assigned to either a CD4 or a CD8 class. Log10-transformed breadth and depth values were compared by one-way ANOVA with Sidak's multiple comparisons tests. TCRdb took this table from immuneACCESS and kept in-frame rearrangements with V and J called. Such tables lack part of the clones; where checked against another copy, unresolved V genes explain under half of the gap, and the rest is unexplained. V, J and clone size are taken as reported in that table, and D and trimming were inferred from the DNA itself. The sample has roughly 190,000 clones on record, more than 80% of them singletons. The ten biggest clones cover approximately 3.9% of the sample.

General conclusions and limits of the study: Reportedly, close to half of the unique spike-specific TCRs recognized epitopes lying outside the regions that are mutated in the B.1.351 and B.1.1.7 variants. Conclusions about previously exposed vaccinees are limited because only five to seven AZD1222 recipients were SARS-CoV-2 seropositive at baseline. The 56-69-year group was small, and its depth increase did not reach significance, likely because of low power. Because no samples from the day 14 peak response were available, repertoires could be characterized only after the peak T cell response. A significant rise in spike-specific TCR breadth and depth was observed after two AZD1222 doses relative to day 0 and relative to MenACWY recipients. The vaccine-associated CD4 TCRs covered the entire spike protein, and the dominant responses fell in regions 160-218 and 743-854. Participants were mostly white British, with more females than males. The authors suggested clonal diversity may have been underestimated.

The germline V gene yields MNHEY for CDR1 and SVGAGI for CDR2. V loses 0 bases of germline sequence and J loses 6 bases, and the interval between the two ends is 6 bases. The CDR3, cysteine through phenylalanine, is 13 amino acids long. The read is trimmed to its CDR3 DNA, 39 bases read in frame from base 1. This clonotype was sampled from an adult in good health. The V gene is TRBV6-5 and the J gene is TRBJ2-1; no D segment can be confidently identified. The sequences come from peripheral blood, collected on day 0 of AZD1222 vaccination. The bases are TGTGCCAGCAGTTACTCACTGGGCAATGAGCAGTTCTTC. Its product reads: CASSYSLGNEQFF.